Detailed here is one T cell receptor (beta chain). Its antigen remains unknown. This record comes from a study of circulating tumor DNA in untreated peripheral T-cell lymphoma. General study points: Tumor-specific clonotypes: identified in more than 65% of patients, 85% to 90% of baseline tissues.

Before treatment, baseline tumor tissue was collected for sequencing. Germline V CDR1 and CDR2: SNHLY, FYNNEI. The CDR3 is 15 residues long. V was clipped by 5 bases and J by 6 bases, with 17 bases between them. Data came from immunoSEQ multiplex PCR; TCRdb stores just in-frame clones and leaves some out. Of 5,000 to 7,000 clones in the sample, approximately 62% were seen once. The source material was tumor tissue. The chain recombines TRBV2 with TRBJ1-5; the D gene is possibly TRBD1 (5 bases). The clonotype comes from a human donor with peripheral T-cell lymphoma. CDR3 nucleotides: TGTGCCAGCAGTAACCAGGGTCAAAGTGGTCAGCCCCAGCATTTT. It translates to CASSNQGQSGQPQHF.